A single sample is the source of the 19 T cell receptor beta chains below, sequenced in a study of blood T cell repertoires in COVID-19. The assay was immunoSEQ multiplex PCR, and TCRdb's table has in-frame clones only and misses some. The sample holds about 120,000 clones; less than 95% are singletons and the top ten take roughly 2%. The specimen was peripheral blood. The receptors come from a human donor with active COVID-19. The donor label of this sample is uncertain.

The CDR3 region is CSASGTSGESSYEQYF. The CDR3 coding sequence is TGCAGTGCTAGTGGGACTAGCGGGGAATCCTCCTACGAGCAGTACTTC. The chain uses TRBV20-1 and TRBJ2-7; TRBD2 matches at 13 bases. The CDR3 loop spans 16 amino acids. Germline V gene lookup returns CDR1 DFQATT and CDR2 SNEGSKA (reference sequence). V was clipped by 3 bases and J by 0 bases; unmatched bases: 5.

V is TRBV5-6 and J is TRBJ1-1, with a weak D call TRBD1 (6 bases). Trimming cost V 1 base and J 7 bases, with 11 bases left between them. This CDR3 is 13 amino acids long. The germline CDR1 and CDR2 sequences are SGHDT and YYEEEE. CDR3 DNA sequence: TGTGCCAGCAGCTTGATGAACAGGGATGAAGCTTTCTTT. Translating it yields CASSLMNRDEAFF.

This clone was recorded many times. The CDR3 region is CASSPDRVNEQFF. For the CDR3, the DNA is TGTGCCAGCAGCCCGGACAGGGTCAATGAGCAGTTCTTC. The rearrangement links TRBV7-2 to TRBJ2-1, with TRBD1 matching 8 bases. Germline CDR1 reads SGHTA; CDR2 reads FQGNSA. With 5 bases clipped from V and 6 bases from J, the junction kept 3 bases outside the gene matches. The CDR3 is 13 amino acids.

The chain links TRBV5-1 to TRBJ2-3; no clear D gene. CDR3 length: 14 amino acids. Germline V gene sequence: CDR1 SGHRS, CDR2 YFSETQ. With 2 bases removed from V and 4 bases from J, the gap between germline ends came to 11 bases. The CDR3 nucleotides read TGCGCCAGCAGCTTAGTCGTGGGCCCAGATACGCAGTATTTT. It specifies CASSLVVGPDTQYF. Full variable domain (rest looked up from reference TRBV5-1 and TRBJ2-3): KAGVTQTPRYLIKTRGQQVTLSCSPISGHRSVSWYQQTPGQGLQFLFEYFSETQRNKGNFPGRFSGRQFSNSRSEMNVSTLELGDSALYLCASSLVVGPDTQYFGPGTRLTVL.

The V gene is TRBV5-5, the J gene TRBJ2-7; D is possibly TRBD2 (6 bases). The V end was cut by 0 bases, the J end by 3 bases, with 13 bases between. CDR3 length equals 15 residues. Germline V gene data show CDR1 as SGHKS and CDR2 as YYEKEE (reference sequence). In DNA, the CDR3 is TGTGCCAGCAGCTTGGGGGACTCACCCTTCTACGAGCAGTACTTC. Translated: CASSLGDSPFYEQYF.

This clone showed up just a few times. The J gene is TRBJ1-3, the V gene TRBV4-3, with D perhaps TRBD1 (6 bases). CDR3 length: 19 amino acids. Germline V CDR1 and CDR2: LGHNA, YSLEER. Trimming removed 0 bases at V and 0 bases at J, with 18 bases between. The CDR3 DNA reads TGCGCCAGCAGCCAAGATTTTCGGGCAGGGGCCTTCTCTGGAAACACCATATATTTT. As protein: CASSQDFRAGAFSGNTIYF.

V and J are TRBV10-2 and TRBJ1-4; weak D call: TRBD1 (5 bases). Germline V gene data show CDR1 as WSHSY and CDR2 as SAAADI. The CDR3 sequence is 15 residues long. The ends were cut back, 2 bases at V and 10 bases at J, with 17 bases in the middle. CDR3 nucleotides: TGCGCCAGCAGTGAGATGCGGCAGGGAGCGGGAAAACTGTTTTTT. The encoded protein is CASSEMRQGAGKLFF.

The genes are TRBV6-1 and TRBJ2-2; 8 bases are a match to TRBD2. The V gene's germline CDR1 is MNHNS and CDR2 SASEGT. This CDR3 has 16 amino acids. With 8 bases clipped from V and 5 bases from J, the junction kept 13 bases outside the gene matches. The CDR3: CASGGREGPGTGELFF. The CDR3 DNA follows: TGTGCCAGCGGTGGTCGGGAGGGGCCTGGGACCGGGGAGCTGTTTTTT.

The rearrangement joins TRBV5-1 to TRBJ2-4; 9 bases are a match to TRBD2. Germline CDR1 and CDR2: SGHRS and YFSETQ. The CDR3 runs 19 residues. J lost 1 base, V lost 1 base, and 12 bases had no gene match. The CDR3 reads CASSLMAGGALEAKNIQYF. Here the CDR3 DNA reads TGCGCCAGCAGCTTGATGGCGGGGGGGGCTTTGGAGGCCAAAAACATTCAGTACTTC.

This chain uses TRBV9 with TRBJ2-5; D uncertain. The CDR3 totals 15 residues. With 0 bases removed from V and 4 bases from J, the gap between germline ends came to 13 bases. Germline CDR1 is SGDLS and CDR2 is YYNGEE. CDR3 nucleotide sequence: TGTGCCAGCAGCGTAGGTCCGGTAAGAGGAGAGACCCAGTACTTC. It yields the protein CASSVGPVRGETQYF.

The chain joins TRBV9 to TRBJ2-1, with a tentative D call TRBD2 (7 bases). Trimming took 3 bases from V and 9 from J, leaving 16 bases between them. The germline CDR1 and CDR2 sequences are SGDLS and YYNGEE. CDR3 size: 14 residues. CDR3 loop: CASSARGADGEQFF. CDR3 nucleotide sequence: TGTGCCAGCAGCGCCCGGGGGGCCGACGGTGAGCAGTTCTTC.

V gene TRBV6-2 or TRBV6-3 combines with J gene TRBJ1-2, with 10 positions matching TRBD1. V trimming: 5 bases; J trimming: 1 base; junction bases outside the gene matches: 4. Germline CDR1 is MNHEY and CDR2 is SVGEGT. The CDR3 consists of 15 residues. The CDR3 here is CASSIGTGDNYGYTF. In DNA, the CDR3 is TGTGCCAGCAGTATCGGGACAGGGGATAACTATGGCTACACCTTC.

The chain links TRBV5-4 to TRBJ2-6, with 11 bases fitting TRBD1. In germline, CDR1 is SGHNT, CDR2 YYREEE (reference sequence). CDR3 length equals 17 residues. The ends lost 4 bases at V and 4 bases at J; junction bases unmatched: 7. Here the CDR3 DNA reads TGTGCCAGCAGCCCAGGACAGGGGGCGTTCGGGGCCAACGTCCTGACTTTC. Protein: CASSPGQGAFGANVLTF. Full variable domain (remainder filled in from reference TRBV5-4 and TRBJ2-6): ETGVTQSPTHLIKTRGQQVTLRCSSQSGHNTVSWYQQALGQGPQFIFQYYREEENGRGNFPPRFSGLQFPNYSSELNVNALELDDSALYLCASSPGQGAFGANVLTFGAGSRLTVL.

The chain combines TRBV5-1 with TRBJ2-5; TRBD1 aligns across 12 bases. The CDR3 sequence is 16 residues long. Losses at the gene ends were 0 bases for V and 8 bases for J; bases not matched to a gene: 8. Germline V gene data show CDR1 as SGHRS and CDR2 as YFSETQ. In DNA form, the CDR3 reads TGCGCCAGCAGCTTGGTTAACTCGGGACAGGGGGCTACCCAGTACTTC. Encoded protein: CASSLVNSGQGATQYF.

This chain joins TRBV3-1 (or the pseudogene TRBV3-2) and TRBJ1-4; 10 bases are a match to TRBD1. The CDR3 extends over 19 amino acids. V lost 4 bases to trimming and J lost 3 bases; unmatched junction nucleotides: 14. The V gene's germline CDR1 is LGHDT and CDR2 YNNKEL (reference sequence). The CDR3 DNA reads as TGTGCCAGCAGCCCTAACAGAGACAGGGGGCCCATCGCTAATGAAAAACTGTTTTTT. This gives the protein CASSPNRDRGPIANEKLFF.

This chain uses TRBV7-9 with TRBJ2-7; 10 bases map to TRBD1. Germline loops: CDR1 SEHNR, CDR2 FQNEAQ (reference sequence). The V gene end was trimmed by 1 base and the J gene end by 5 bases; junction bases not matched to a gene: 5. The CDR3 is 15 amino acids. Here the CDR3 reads CASSLGQGAMDEQYF. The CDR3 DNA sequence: TGTGCCAGCAGCTTAGGACAGGGGGCTATGGACGAGCAGTACTTC.

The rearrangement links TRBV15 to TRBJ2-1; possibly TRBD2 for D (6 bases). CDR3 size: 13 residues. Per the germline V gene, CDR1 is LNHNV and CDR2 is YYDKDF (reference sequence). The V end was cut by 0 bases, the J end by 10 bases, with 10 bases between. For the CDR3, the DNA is TGTGCCACCAGCAGAGATCGCGGGGTAGAGCAGTTCTTC. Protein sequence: CATSRDRGVEQFF.

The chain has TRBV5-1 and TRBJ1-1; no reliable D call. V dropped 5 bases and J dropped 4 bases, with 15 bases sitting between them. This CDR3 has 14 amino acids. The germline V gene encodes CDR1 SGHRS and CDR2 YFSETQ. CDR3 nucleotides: TGCGCCAGCAGAAACCCGGTCGGGATCACTGAAGCTTTCTTT. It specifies CASRNPVGITEAFF.

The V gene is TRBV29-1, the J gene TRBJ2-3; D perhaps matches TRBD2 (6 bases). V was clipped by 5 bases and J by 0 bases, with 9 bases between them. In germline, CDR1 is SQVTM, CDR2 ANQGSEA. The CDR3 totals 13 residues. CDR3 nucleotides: TGCAGCGTTATCGGGAGAAGCACAGATACGCAGTATTTT. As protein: CSVIGRSTDTQYF.